The sequence of this TCR beta chain was determined in a study of blood T cell repertoires in COVID-19. As for the study in general: Spain, Italy and the United States supplied samples that represented acute and convalescent COVID-19. Sample material is recorded as cDNA or gDNA derived from T cells, B-cell-depleted T cells, or PBMCs.

Libraries were prepared by immunoSEQ multiplex PCR; TCRdb keeps only in-frame clonotypes and omits some of them. Seen here are more than 200,000 clones, 88% observed once, and the top ten hold approximately 6%. V dropped 2 bases and J dropped 3 bases, with 7 bases sitting between them. The CDR3 totals 14 residues. The V gene's germline CDR1 is KGHSH and CDR2 LQKENI. This clonotype was obtained from a woman aged 25 to 39 with COVID-19, enrolled during active disease. The genes are TRBV18 and TRBJ2-2, with D hard to call. The sample taken for sequencing was peripheral blood. The CDR3 nucleotides read TGTGCCAGCTCACCAGGGCTTGACACCGGGGAGCTGTTTTTT. Amino acid sequence: CASSPGLDTGELFF.